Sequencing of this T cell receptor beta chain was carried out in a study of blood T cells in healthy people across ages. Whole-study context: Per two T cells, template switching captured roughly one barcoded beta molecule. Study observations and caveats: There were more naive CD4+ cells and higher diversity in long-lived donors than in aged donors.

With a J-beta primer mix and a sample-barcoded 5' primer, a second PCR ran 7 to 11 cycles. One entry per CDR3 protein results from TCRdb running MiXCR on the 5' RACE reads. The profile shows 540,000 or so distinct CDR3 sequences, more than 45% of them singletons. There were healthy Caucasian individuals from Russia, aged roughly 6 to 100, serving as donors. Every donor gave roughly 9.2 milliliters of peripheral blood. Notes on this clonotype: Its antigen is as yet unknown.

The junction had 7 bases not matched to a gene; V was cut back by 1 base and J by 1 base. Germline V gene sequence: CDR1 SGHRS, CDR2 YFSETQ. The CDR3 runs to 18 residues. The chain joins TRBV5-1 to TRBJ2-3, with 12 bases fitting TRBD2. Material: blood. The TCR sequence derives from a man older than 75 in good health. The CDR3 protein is CASSLRQGTSGRTDTQYF. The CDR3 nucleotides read TGCGCCAGCAGCTTGCGGCAAGGGACTAGCGGGCGCACAGATACGCAGTATTTT. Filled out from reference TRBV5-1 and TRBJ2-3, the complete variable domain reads KAGVTQTPRYLIKTRGQQVTLSCSPISGHRSVSWYQQTPGQGLQFLFEYFSETQRNKGNFPGRFSGRQFSNSRSEMNVSTLELGDSALYLCASSLRQGTSGRTDTQYFGPGTRLTVL.